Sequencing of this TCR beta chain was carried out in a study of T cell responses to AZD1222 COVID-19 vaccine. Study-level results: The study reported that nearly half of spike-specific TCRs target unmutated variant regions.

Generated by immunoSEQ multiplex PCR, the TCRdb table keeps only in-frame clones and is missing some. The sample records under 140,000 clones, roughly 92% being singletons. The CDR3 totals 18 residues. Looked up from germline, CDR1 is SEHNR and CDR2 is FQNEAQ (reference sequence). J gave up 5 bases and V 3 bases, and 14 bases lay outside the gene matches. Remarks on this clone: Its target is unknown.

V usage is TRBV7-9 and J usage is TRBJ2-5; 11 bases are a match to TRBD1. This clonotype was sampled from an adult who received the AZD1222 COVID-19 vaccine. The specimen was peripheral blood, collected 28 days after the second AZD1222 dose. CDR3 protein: CASSFSGRDRGSGETQYF. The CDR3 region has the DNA TGTGCCAGCAGCTTCAGTGGTAGGGACAGGGGGTCAGGGGAGACCCAGTACTTC.